The 6 T cell receptor beta chains reported below all come from one sample, sequenced in a study of CD8 T cells in Susac syndrome. Random hexamers primed reverse transcription of roughly 0.5 to 1 ug RNA. TCRdb re-called the immunoSEQ multiplex PCR reads with MiXCR, one entry per CDR3 protein. The sample yields about 300,000 distinct CDR3 sequences, over 75% seen once. The specimen was CD8+ T cells from PBMCs. The receptors come from a human donor with multiple sclerosis.

This chain uses TRBV2 with TRBJ1-3; D might be TRBD1 (6 bases). V lost 7 bases and J 2 bases, leaving 15 bases between the germline ends. The V gene's germline CDR1 is SNHLY and CDR2 FYNNEI. This CDR3 region has 15 residues. The CDR3 is CASKPQGSPGNTIYF. Here the CDR3 DNA reads TGTGCCAGCAAACCACAGGGTTCGCCTGGAAACACCATATATTTT.

V and J are TRBV6-5 and TRBJ1-6, with D unclear. The CDR3 is made up of 17 amino acids. The V and J ends lost 1 base and 5 bases respectively, with 15 bases between them. Germline V gene sequence: CDR1 MNHEY, CDR2 SVGAGI. CDR3 protein: CASSYLWQDFHNSPLHF. The CDR3 DNA reads as TGTGCCAGCAGTTACTTGTGGCAGGACTTCCATAATTCACCCCTCCACTTT.

This chain links TRBV4-3 with TRBJ2-7; D is tentatively TRBD1 or TRBD2 (5 bases each). The V gene's germline CDR1 is LGHNA and CDR2 YSLEER. The CDR3 contains 15 residues. The germline V and J ends were trimmed by 0 bases and 3 bases, with 12 bases remaining between them. The CDR3 spells CASSQDPGAFYEQYF. The CDR3 DNA reads TGCGCCAGCAGCCAAGATCCCGGGGCCTTCTACGAGCAGTACTTC.

The CDR3 loop reads CSAPSFGTGGYEQYF. For the CDR3, the DNA is TGCAGTGCCCCTTCCTTCGGGACAGGAGGCTACGAGCAGTACTTC. The chain combines TRBV20-1 with TRBJ2-7, with 8 bases aligning to TRBD1. Germline V lookup: CDR1 DFQATT, CDR2 SNEGSKA (reference sequence). The CDR3 loop spans 15 amino acids. The junction had 13 bases not matched to a gene; V was cut back by 6 bases and J by 3 bases.

The chain uses TRBV28 and TRBJ2-7, with a tentative D call TRBD1 (6 bases). Germline lookup yields CDR1 MDHEN and CDR2 SYDVKM. Trimming pared 3 bases from V and 3 bases from J, leaving 15 bases between. The CDR3 is made up of 15 amino acids. The CDR3 spells CASSFRGRYVYEQYF. The CDR3 coding sequence is TGTGCCAGCAGTTTCAGGGGACGGTATGTCTACGAGCAGTACTTC.

This chain joins TRBV13 and TRBJ2-1; 8 positions match TRBD1. The V segment lost 7 bases and the J segment 6 bases; nucleotides outside the gene matches: 11. This CDR3 has 15 residues. Germline values: CDR1 PRHDT, CDR2 FYEKMQ (reference sequence). The CDR3 DNA sequence: TGTGCCAGCATCACTGGCGGACAGGGACGCAATGAGCAGTTCTTC. This translates into CASITGGQGRNEQFF.